This entry describes one T cell receptor (beta chain). Its specificity is unknown. Unsorted whole blood yielded blood RNA, and germline DNA was extracted as well. The researchers produced TCR beta cDNA from roughly 550 ng total RNA with a constant-region primer. Three-round nested multiplex PCR performed with slightly modified ARM-PCR produced the TCR beta libraries. TCRdb independently ran MiXCR on the multiplex PCR reads; one entry per CDR3 protein. This sample has about 180,000 distinct CDR3 sequences, with 60% found just once. These data belong to a study of tumor-infiltrating lymphocytes in primary liver carcinoma. Turning to the study itself: All patients had surgically resected primary liver carcinoma. The study obtained roughly 3.5 to 8 million productive TCRbeta reads per sample, similar across tissue types.

Study-level results: The overlap of tumor-adjacent and tumor-blood pairs was smaller than that of tumor region pairs. Top-250-clone fractions were significantly higher in tumors than in blood (p = 0.039).

The sequenced sample consisted of peripheral blood. The receptor's source is a man aged 40-55 years with primary liver carcinoma and hepatitis B virus infection.

The DNA for the CDR3 is TGCAGCGTTGCCCCCACGGGCAGGGTCGGTGAGCAGTTCTTC. Its protein is CSVAPTGRVGEQFF. The genes are TRBV29-1 and TRBJ2-1; possible D gene TRBD1, 5 bases. V was clipped by 4 bases and J by 9 bases, with 19 bases between them. This CDR3 region has 14 residues. Germline V lookup: CDR1 SQVTM, CDR2 ANQGSEA.